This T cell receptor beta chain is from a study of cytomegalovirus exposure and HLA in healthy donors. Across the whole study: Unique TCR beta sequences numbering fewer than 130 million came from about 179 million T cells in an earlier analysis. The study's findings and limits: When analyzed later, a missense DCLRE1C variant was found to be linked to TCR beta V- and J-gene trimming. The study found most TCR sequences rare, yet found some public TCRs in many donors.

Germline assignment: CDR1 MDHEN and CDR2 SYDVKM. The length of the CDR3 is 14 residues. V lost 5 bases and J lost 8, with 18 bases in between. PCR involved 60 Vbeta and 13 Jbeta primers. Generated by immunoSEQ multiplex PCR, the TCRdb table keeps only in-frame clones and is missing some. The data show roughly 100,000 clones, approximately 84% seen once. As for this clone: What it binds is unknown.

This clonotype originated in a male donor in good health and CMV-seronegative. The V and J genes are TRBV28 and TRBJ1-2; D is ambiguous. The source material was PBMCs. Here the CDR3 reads CASSRGPSQQGYTF. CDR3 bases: TGTGCCAGCAGTCGAGGGCCTTCCCAACAGGGCTACACCTTC.